A single sample gave rise to the 18 T cell receptor beta chains below, sequenced in a study of identical twins. TCRdb processed the 5' RACE reads anew with MiXCR; each CDR3 protein has one entry. The repertoire includes about 530,000 distinct CDR3 sequences, about a fifth of them detected once, and 0.48% sits in the top ten. This sample also appeared in a second study, on yellow fever vaccine responses in identical twins.

The sequenced material came from CD4+ T cells sorted from blood. Receptors were obtained from a woman younger than 35 in good health.

The chain has TRBV12-3 or TRBV12-4 and TRBJ2-7; 8 positions agree with TRBD2. The junction had 6 bases not matched to a gene; V was cut back by 5 bases and J by 0 bases. This CDR3 region has 15 residues. CDR3 DNA: TGTGCCAGCAGTCCCTCGAGCGGGAGCTCCTACGAGCAGTACTTC. It encodes CASSPSSGSSYEQYF.

The chain is built from TRBV6-5 and TRBJ1-6, with 7 bases matching TRBD1. Germline CDR1 reads MNHEY; CDR2 reads SVGAGI. This CDR3 comprises 16 residues. The V and J ends lost 2 bases and 9 bases, in that order; junction bases with no gene match: 10. The CDR3 DNA is TGTGCCAGCAGTTACGGGGAGACAGGGATTGGTTCACCCCTCCACTTT. It codes for CASSYGETGIGSPLHF.

This clonotype was found once. V gene TRBV2 combines with J gene TRBJ2-2; 7 bases match TRBD1. This CDR3 region has 14 residues. The germline V gene encodes CDR1 SNHLY and CDR2 FYNNEI. J was trimmed by 4 bases and V by 6 bases; bases with no gene match: 5. CDR3 protein: CASRRQGVTGELFF. In nucleotides, the CDR3 is TGTGCCAGCAGGCGACAGGGTGTCACCGGGGAGCTGTTTTTT. Combining the CDR3 with reference TRBV2 and TRBJ2-2 gives the whole variable domain EPEVTQTPSHQVTQMGQEVILRCVPISNHLYFYWYRQILGQKVEFLVSFYNNEISEKSEIFDDQFSVERPDGSNFTLKIRSTKLEDSAMYFCASRRQGVTGELFFGEGSRLTVL.

The chain joins TRBV19 to TRBJ2-3; possible D gene TRBD2, 6 bases. The CDR3 is 15 amino acids. CDR1 is LNHDA, CDR2 SQIVND, per germline (reference sequence). With 9 bases removed from V and 1 base from J, the gap between germline ends came to 17 bases. This CDR3 is CASALGSGGTDTQYF. The CDR3 nucleotides are TGTGCCAGCGCCCTAGGTAGCGGCGGCACAGATACGCAGTATTTT.

This clonotype was picked up one time. The chain carries TRBV20-1 and TRBJ2-2; D remains ambiguous. There are 14 residues in the CDR3. Trimming stripped 4 bases from V and 1 base from J, with 10 bases between. The germline CDR1 and CDR2 sequences are DFQATT and SNEGSKA (reference sequence). The CDR3, as DNA: TGCAGTGCTAAGTCCGGAGAGAACACCGGGGAGCTGTTTTTT. It translates to CSAKSGENTGELFF.

Only a few counts were recorded for this clonotype. The rearrangement links TRBV6-4 to TRBJ2-2, with D uncertain. Trimming cost V 2 bases and J 2 bases, with 3 bases left between them. Germline lookup yields CDR1 MRHNA and CDR2 SNTAGT. The length of the CDR3 is 13 residues. The CDR3 sequence is CASSDVNTGELFF. In DNA, the CDR3 is TGTGCCAGCAGTGACGTTAACACCGGGGAGCTGTTTTTT.

The chain recombines TRBV7-8 with TRBJ2-2; no clear D. The CDR3 has 14 amino acids. Per germline, CDR1 SGHVS and CDR2 FQNEAQ. The germline V and J ends were trimmed by 5 bases and 1 base, with 8 bases remaining between them. The CDR3 protein is CASSGDLNTGELFF. CDR3 in DNA: TGTGCCAGCAGCGGTGACCTGAACACCGGGGAGCTGTTTTTT. The entire variable domain, with the rest obtained from reference TRBV7-8 and TRBJ2-2, is as follows: GAGVSQSPRYKVAKRGQDVALRCDPISGHVSLFWYQQALGQGPEFLTYFQNEAQLDKSGLPSDRFFAERPEGSVSTLKIQRTQQEDSAVYLCASSGDLNTGELFFGEGSRLTVL.

This clonotype was picked up a small number of times. V gene TRBV6-5 combines with J gene TRBJ1-2; D is possibly TRBD1 (5 bases). The CDR3 has 16 residues. Deletions cut 2 bases from V and 8 bases from J, with 21 bases between. Per the germline V gene, CDR1 is MNHEY and CDR2 is SVGAGI. CDR3 sequence reads: CASSYPRGGNYVGYTF. As DNA, the CDR3 is TGTGCCAGCAGTTACCCAAGGGGAGGGAACTATGTGGGCTACACCTTC.

This clonotype has just a few counts. V is TRBV5-1 and J is TRBJ2-1; 7 bases are shared with TRBD1. The CDR3 has 14 residues. CDR1 is SGHRS, CDR2 YFSETQ, per germline. The junction had 10 bases not matched to a gene; V was cut back by 4 bases and J by 9 bases. The CDR3 is CASSQDRAHGEQFF. CDR3 DNA: TGCGCCAGCAGCCAAGACAGGGCCCACGGTGAGCAGTTCTTC.

The chain has TRBV20-1 and TRBJ2-7; 7 bases are shared with TRBD1. Looked up from germline, CDR1 is DFQATT and CDR2 is SNEGSKA (reference sequence). Trimming at V came to 6 bases and at J to 3 bases, leaving 2 bases not matched to a gene. The length of the CDR3 is 11 residues. CDR3 sequence (DNA): TGCAGTGCCGGGGACAGCTACGAGCAGTACGTC. It translates to CSAGDSYEQYV.

This clonotype was detected many times. This rearrangement joins TRBV4-2 to TRBJ1-5; tentative D call: TRBD1 (6 bases). The CDR3 is 18 amino acids. V was trimmed by 1 base and J by 1 base, leaving 17 bases between them. Germline V lookup: CDR1 LGHNA, CDR2 YNFKEQ. The chain's CDR3 is CASSQGDRTVGSNQPQHF. As DNA, the CDR3 is TGTGCCAGCAGCCAAGGTGATAGGACAGTAGGGAGCAATCAGCCCCAGCATTTT.

This clonotype was seen a few times. This chain connects TRBV5-1 to TRBJ2-3; TRBD2 matches at 13 bases. V was clipped by 0 bases and J by 4 bases; unmatched bases: 8. Per germline, CDR1 SGHRS and CDR2 YFSETQ. This CDR3 spans 18 amino acids. CDR3 DNA sequence: TGCGCCAGCAGCTTGGAGGGCTGGACTAGCGGGAGCGCAGATACGCAGTATTTT. Protein product: CASSLEGWTSGSADTQYF.

V gene TRBV6-5 combines with J gene TRBJ2-6, with D tentatively TRBD1 (6 bases). Per germline, CDR1 MNHEY and CDR2 SVGAGI. This CDR3 has 17 residues. V was trimmed by 0 bases and J by 2 bases, leaving 11 bases between them. CDR3 in amino acids: CASSYSGAGAGANVLTF. As DNA, the CDR3 is TGTGCCAGCAGTTACTCGGGGGCAGGAGCTGGGGCCAACGTCCTGACTTTC.

In DNA form, the CDR3 reads TGTGCCAGCAGTCCTTTGGTGAATGAGCAGTTCTTC. This translates into CASSPLVNEQFF. The V and J genes are TRBV12-3 or TRBV12-4 and TRBJ2-1; no definite D call. There are 12 residues in the CDR3. V dropped 5 bases and J dropped 7 bases, with 9 bases sitting between them.

This chain uses TRBV6-5 with TRBJ2-2; TRBD1 aligns across 10 bases. V shed 5 bases, J shed 5 bases, and the junction held 8 bases outside the gene matches. Germline V CDR1 and CDR2: MNHEY, SVGAGI. This CDR3 is 16 amino acids long. The CDR3 reads CASSTKTGGLTGELFF. The CDR3 nucleotides read TGTGCCAGCAGTACTAAGACAGGGGGCTTGACCGGGGAGCTGTTTTTT.

This rearrangement joins TRBV12-3 or TRBV12-4 to TRBJ2-3; D could derive from TRBD1 or TRBD2 (5 bases each). V lost 6 bases, J lost 5 bases, and 15 bases lay in between. The CDR3 extends over 14 amino acids. This CDR3 reads CASSQGVVGDTQYF. The CDR3 nucleotides read TGTGCCAGCAGCCAGGGAGTAGTCGGAGATACGCAGTATTTT.

This clonotype was seen only a few times. The V call is TRBV20-1, the J call TRBJ1-1, with D hard to call. Germline loops: CDR1 DFQATT, CDR2 SNEGSKA (reference sequence). V was clipped by 4 bases and J by 0 bases, with 12 bases between them. The CDR3 has 14 residues. The CDR3 DNA is TGCAGTGCTATCGACCGGTGGGTGAACACTGAAGCTTTCTTT. Its protein product is CSAIDRWVNTEAFF.

The chain carries TRBV28 and TRBJ2-1; 11 bases are a match to TRBD2. Germline lookup yields CDR1 MDHEN and CDR2 SYDVKM. V was pared by 8 bases and J by 8 bases, with 8 bases of the junction left unmatched. The CDR3 covers 14 residues. The DNA for the CDR3 is TGTGCCAGCTACCCTAGCGGGAGGACGTATGAGCAGTTCTTC. Translated, it gives CASYPSGRTYEQFF.